The clone carrying this T cell receptor (beta chain) has at least ten counts. Its antigen is undetermined. This entry belongs to a study of blood T cells in healthy people across ages. Study conclusions and caveats: Compared with aged donors, long-lived donors showed fewer expanded clones, suggesting selection.

At least 6 million PBMCs were isolated per sample. Using a J-beta primer mix together with a sample-barcoded 5' primer, a second PCR was run for roughly 6 to 12 cycles. Each CDR3 protein gets one entry after TCRdb re-called the 5' RACE reads with MiXCR. The table includes roughly 410,000 distinct CDR3 sequences, about 52% detected once. Sequencing was carried out using blood. This TCR was sampled from a man between 60 and 75 years old in good health.

The CDR3 region is CSAERSGANVLTF. The CDR3 DNA reads TGCAGTGCTGAGAGGTCTGGGGCCAACGTCCTGACTTTC. The V call is TRBV20-1, the J call TRBJ2-6, with D unresolved. The CDR3 consists of 13 residues. Germline V CDR1 and CDR2: DFQATT, SNEGSKA (reference sequence). The germline V and J ends were trimmed by 5 bases and 1 base, with 6 bases remaining between them.